This T cell receptor beta chain was recovered during a study of blood T cell repertoires in COVID-19. The V and J ends lost 7 bases and 9 bases respectively, with 13 bases between them. The CDR3 contains 11 residues. The germline V gene has CDR1 MNHEY and CDR2 SVGAGI. Produced via immunoSEQ multiplex PCR; TCRdb's table is partial and in-frame only. In the table there are fewer than 350,000 clones, roughly 85% of which are singletons. The TCR originated in a woman between 25 and 40 years old who had been exposed to COVID-19. Sequenced: PBMCs or T cells enriched from blood (not recorded which). The genes are TRBV6-5 and TRBJ2-7; D gene ambiguous. The chain's CDR3 is CASTFNIGQYF. DNA of the CDR3: TGTGCCAGCACTTTTAACATTGGGCAGTACTTC.